The rows below give T cell receptor beta chains drawn from one sample of a study of T cell responses to AZD1222 COVID-19 vaccine. Only in-frame clones appear in the TCRdb table, and some are missing; sequencing was by immunoSEQ multiplex PCR. The sample includes roughly 150,000 clones, 75% to 90% seen only once; the top ten take approximately 6.6%. The specimen comprised peripheral blood, sampled after recovery from COVID-19. The receptor source for this set is an adult who had recovered from COVID-19. Each CDR3 is given with its conserved first and last residue. The D gene is left open where the match is weak. Expanded clones get a size class; other rows say once, few or many, or leave the size out.

TRBV2	.	.	TRBJ2-6	TGTGCCAGCAGTGCAGGGGCGCCCGGGGCCAACGTCCTGACTTTC	CASSAGAPGANVLTF
TRBV5-1	.	many	TRBJ1-2	TGCGCCAGCAGCTCGCAGGGCAACTATGGCTACACCTTC	CASSSQGNYGYTF
TRBV27	TRBD2	.	TRBJ2-2	TGTGCCACCGGCGGGGGGGCTAACACCGGGGAGCTGTTTTTT	CATGGGANTGELFF
TRBV18	TRBD1	.	TRBJ1-6	TGTGCCAGCTCACCAGTTTGGACAGGGGATAATTCACCCCTCCACTTT	CASSPVWTGDNSPLHF
TRBV2	.	.	TRBJ1-2	TGTGCCAGCAGTGAGGGGGTTAGTGGCTACACCTTC	CASSEGVSGYTF
TRBV4-1	TRBD1	.	TRBJ1-2	TGCGCCAGCAGCCAAAGTTTAGGGGGCTTCCATGGCTACACCTTC	CASSQSLGGFHGYTF
TRBV27	.	.	TRBJ1-2	TGTGCCAGCAGTTTGGGAGTTAACTATGGCTACACCTTC	CASSLGVNYGYTF
TRBV19	.	.	TRBJ1-5	TGTGCCAGTAGTTCGGGGACGGGGGCTTCTGGTCAGCCCCAGCATTTT	CASSSGTGASGQPQHF
TRBV25-1	.	.	TRBJ2-5	TGTGCCAGCAGTGATAGTCAGGGAGGAGAGACCCAGTACTTC	CASSDSQGGETQYF
TRBV2	.	once	TRBJ1-2	TGTGCCAGCAAGAGTCCAGGTACAAATGGCTACACCTTC	CASKSPGTNGYTF
TRBV2	.	few	TRBJ2-7	TGTGCCAGCAGTGGCTCCTCCTACGAGCAGTACTTC	CASSGSSYEQYF
TRBV19	TRBD1	.	TRBJ1-1	TGTGCCAGTAGTAAGAAAACAGGGGGCGCCTCGAACACTGAAGCTTTCTTT	CASSKKTGGASNTEAFF
TRBV10-1	.	.	TRBJ1-4	TGCGCCAGCAGTGCCTCCGGGACGCTACAAAAACTGTTTTTT	CASSASGTLQKLFF
TRBV6-5	.	few	TRBJ2-1	TGTGCCAGCAGCCGAATGGGGTCGGACGGGGGCAAGTTCTTC	CASSRMGSDGGKFF
TRBV5-1	.	.	TRBJ2-7	TGCGCCCCGCCGGTTCACTACTACGAGCAGTACTTC	CAPPVHYYEQYF
TRBV18	.	.	TRBJ2-7	TGTGCCAGCTCCCTTACAGGGTACGAGCAGTACTTC	CASSLTGYEQYF
TRBV7-9	TRBD1	.	TRBJ2-7	TGTGCCAGCAGCCCTAGACAGGGGGTAGACGAGCAGTACTTC	CASSPRQGVDEQYF
TRBV7-9	TRBD1	.	TRBJ2-5	TGTGCCAGCAGCTTAATTCCGGGACAGGGGGAAGAGACCCAGTACTTC	CASSLIPGQGEETQYF
TRBV4-3	.	.	TRBJ1-2	TGCGCCAGCAGCCAAGGTGGGAGGGCTAGGTATGGCTACACCTTC	CASSQGGRARYGYTF
TRBV3-1/TRBV3-2	.	once	TRBJ1-1	TGTGCCAGCAGCCAAGAGGCCCGCAGAGTGAACACTGAAGCTTTCTTT	CASSQEARRVNTEAFF
TRBV4-3	.	.	TRBJ2-1	TGCGCCAGCAGCCAAGACACGTACTACAATGAGCAGTTCTTC	CASSQDTYYNEQFF
TRBV6-1	TRBD1	.	TRBJ2-5	TGTGCCAGCAGTGAAGCCTGGACAGGGGATCGAGAGACCCAGTACTTC	CASSEAWTGDRETQYF
TRBV9	TRBD2	.	TRBJ2-3	TGTGCCAGCAGCCCCCGGACTAGCGGTACCACAGATACGCAGTATTTT	CASSPRTSGTTDTQYF